Following are 21 T cell receptor beta chains from one sample sequenced in a study of shared clonotypes between healthy human individuals. The data were produced by immunoSEQ multiplex PCR, yet TCRdb's version contains in-frame clones alone and is incomplete. The table records about 680,000 clones, around 92% of them present only once. CD8 cells classed as naive were CD45RO-negative and positively selected for CCR7, excluding terminally differentiated effector memory CD45RA+ cells. Sequencing was carried out using naive CD8+ T cells sorted from blood. The receptors here all came from a man in his thirties or forties in good health.

This clone was seen once. The chain joins TRBV27 to TRBJ2-3; either TRBD1 or TRBD2 may supply D (5 bases each). Germline loops: CDR1 MNHEY, CDR2 SMNVEV (reference sequence). The CDR3 is made up of 14 amino acids. V was trimmed by 3 bases and J by 1 base, leaving 8 bases between them. The CDR3 coding sequence is TGTGCCAGCAGTTTCGGGACCGGCACAGATACGCAGTATTTT. Translated: CASSFGTGTDTQYF.

The chain carries TRBV14 and TRBJ2-7; no reliable D call. Germline V gene data show CDR1 as SGHDN and CDR2 as FVKESK. This CDR3 spans 14 amino acids. The ends were cut back, 0 bases at V and 0 bases at J, with 6 bases in the middle. The CDR3 nucleotides read TGTGCCAGCAGCCAAGACCTGCTCTCCTACGAGCAGTACTTC. This sequence encodes CASSQDLLSYEQYF.

This chain joins TRBV15 and TRBJ2-2; a weak D match, TRBD1 (6 bases). V was cut by 8 bases and J by 3 bases, with 13 bases left in between. The CDR3 covers 14 residues. Germline-derived CDR1 and CDR2 are LNHNV and YYDKDF (reference sequence). The CDR3 DNA is TGTGCCACCGCCCGGACAGACTACACCGGGGAGCTGTTTTTT. It encodes CATARTDYTGELFF.

The gene calls are TRBV5-1 and TRBJ2-7; 12 bases match TRBD2. Germline V gene lookup returns CDR1 SGHRS and CDR2 YFSETQ. Losses at the gene ends were 4 bases for V and 3 bases for J; bases not matched to a gene: 8. The CDR3 runs to 16 residues. The CDR3 DNA sequence: TGCGCCAGCAGCACCTATGGACTAGCGGGAAACTACGAGCAGTACTTC. Amino acids: CASSTYGLAGNYEQYF.

The V and J genes are TRBV4-3 and TRBJ2-1; possibly TRBD2 for D (6 bases). Germline V CDR1 and CDR2: LGHNA, YSLEER. This CDR3 contains 13 residues. Trimming took 0 bases from V and 9 from J, leaving 9 bases between them. DNA of the CDR3: TGCGCCAGCAGCCAAGATCGGGGGTTTGAGCAGTTCTTC. Amino acids: CASSQDRGFEQFF.

This clone was detected only once. The chain couples TRBV27 to TRBJ1-2; no clear D. The CDR3 totals 12 residues. Germline CDR1 reads MNHEY; CDR2 reads SMNVEV (reference sequence). V was cut by 8 bases and J by 6 bases, with 13 bases left in between. CDR3 DNA sequence: TGTGCCAGCCGCCGGGATTCGGATGGCTACACCTTC. Amino acids: CASRRDSDGYTF.

The V and J genes are TRBV13 and TRBJ1-2, with 8 bases identical to TRBD1. The CDR3 runs 16 residues. V lost 1 base to trimming and J lost 2 bases; unmatched junction nucleotides: 6. CDR1 is PRHDT and CDR2 is FYEKMQ in the germline V gene (reference sequence). The chain's CDR3 is CASSLAGQGKNYGYTF. CDR3 bases: TGTGCCAGCAGCTTAGCTGGACAGGGAAAGAACTATGGCTACACCTTC.

The rearrangement uses TRBV18 and TRBJ2-7; possibly TRBD1 for D (6 bases). V gave up 5 bases and J gave up 2 bases, with 19 bases separating them. CDR1 and CDR2 (germline): KGHSH, LQKENI. This CDR3 has 16 residues. The CDR3 nucleotides are TGTGCCAGCTCATATGGGAGACAGGATTTCACCTACGAGCAGTACTTC. Translation gives CASSYGRQDFTYEQYF.

V and J are TRBV28 and TRBJ2-1; 9 bases line up with TRBD1. This CDR3 region has 16 residues. The V and J ends lost 4 bases and 7 bases, in that order; junction bases with no gene match: 11. The germline V gene encodes CDR1 MDHEN and CDR2 SYDVKM. The CDR3 coding sequence is TGTGCCAGCAGTTCAACAGGGGGCAGGGAGGTAAATGAGCAGTTCTTC. This codes for CASSSTGGREVNEQFF. Complete variable domain (other parts from reference TRBV28 and TRBJ2-1): DVKVTQSSRYLVKRTGEKVFLECVQDMDHENMFWYRQDPGLGLRLIYFSYDVKMKEKGDIPEGYSVSREKKERFSLILESASTNQTSMYLCASSSTGGREVNEQFFGPGTRLTVL.

This clone was seen once. This sequence joins TRBV7-6 and TRBJ2-1; possible D gene TRBD1, 7 bases. V lost 0 bases and J 5 bases, leaving 20 bases between the germline ends. CDR3 size: 18 residues. The germline CDR1 and CDR2 sequences are SGHVS and FNYEAQ. CDR3 bases: TGTGCCAGCAGCTTAGCATCGTGGGGAGGACAGGTAGACAATGAGCAGTTCTTC. The encoded protein is CASSLASWGGQVDNEQFF.

J is TRBJ2-1 and V is TRBV5-4; 9 bases line up with TRBD1. This CDR3 is 15 amino acids long. V was pared by 5 bases and J by 3 bases, with 6 bases of the junction left unmatched. Germline V lookup: CDR1 SGHNT, CDR2 YYREEE (reference sequence). CDR3 DNA: TGTGCCAGCAGGATGACAGGGGGAGACTACAATGAGCAGTTCTTC. Translated, it gives CASRMTGGDYNEQFF.

This chain links TRBV5-4 with TRBJ2-5; D unclear. From germline, CDR1 is SGHNT and CDR2 YYREEE (reference sequence). With 6 bases removed from V and 3 bases from J, the gap between germline ends came to 18 bases. This CDR3 region has 15 residues. CDR3 in DNA: TGTGCCAGCACCCACCTCGGAGTTCGGGAAGAGACCCAGTACTTC. Translated: CASTHLGVREETQYF.

The chain carries TRBV4-1 and TRBJ2-1; TRBD2 matches 8 bases. Trimming at V came to 1 base and at J to 4 bases, leaving 9 bases not matched to a gene. Germline V gene data show CDR1 as MGHRA and CDR2 as YSYEKL. The CDR3 is 17 amino acids. This CDR3 reads CASSQVHASGPYNEQFF. The CDR3, as DNA: TGCGCCAGCAGCCAAGTTCACGCTAGCGGGCCATACAATGAGCAGTTCTTC.

The CDR3 here is CASSPVSWDTNAYEQYF. CDR3 DNA sequence: TGCGCCAGCAGCCCGGTTTCGTGGGACACGAACGCCTACGAGCAGTACTTC. V is TRBV5-1 and J is TRBJ2-7; possibly TRBD1 for D (6 bases). V was pared by 4 bases and J by 2 bases, with 22 bases between. The CDR3 runs to 17 residues. Germline-derived CDR1 and CDR2 are SGHRS and YFSETQ.

For this clone: Other DNA sequences of this sample code for an identical CDR3. This rearrangement joins TRBV6-5 to TRBJ2-3, with D perhaps assigned TRBD1 or TRBD2 (5 bases each). The CDR3 sequence is 14 residues long. Per germline, CDR1 MNHEY and CDR2 SVGAGI. The V gene lost 3 bases and the J gene lost 0 bases, with 7 bases spanning the gap. This CDR3 reads CASSYGGSTDTQYF. In nucleotides, the CDR3 is TGTGCCAGCAGTTATGGGGGTAGCACAGATACGCAGTATTTT.

The V and J genes are TRBV2 and TRBJ2-5; 12 positions agree with TRBD2. J lost 4 bases, V lost 6 bases, and 9 bases had no gene match. There are 16 residues in the CDR3. Germline values: CDR1 SNHLY, CDR2 FYNNEI. The CDR3 region is CASSARGLAGRETQYF. The CDR3 DNA is TGTGCCAGCAGCGCCCGCGGACTAGCGGGAAGAGAGACCCAGTACTTC.

V and J are TRBV25-1 and TRBJ2-5; TRBD2 is a possible D gene (6 bases). The CDR3 consists of 14 residues. V dropped 5 bases and J dropped 1 base, with 11 bases sitting between them. Germline CDR1 is MGHDK and CDR2 is SYGVNS. CDR3 bases: TGTGCCAGCAGTTGGGGGGTCATCCAAGAGACCCAGTACTTC. It specifies CASSWGVIQETQYF.

This clone was detected once. The rearrangement links TRBV29-1 to TRBJ2-1, with a possible D match to TRBD2 (5 bases). Germline V gene sequence: CDR1 SQVTM, CDR2 ANQGSEA. The germline V and J ends were trimmed by 4 bases and 1 base, with 8 bases remaining between them. The CDR3 is 13 residues long. CDR3 sequence (DNA): TGCAGCGTTGTGCCGGGATCCTACAATGAGCAGTTCTTC. Translated, it gives CSVVPGSYNEQFF.

V usage is TRBV7-9 and J usage is TRBJ2-1, with TRBD2 as a possible D gene (5 bases). This CDR3 spans 16 amino acids. Trimming shortened V by 5 bases and J by 0 bases, and 14 bases separated the two germline ends. The germline CDR1 and CDR2 sequences are SEHNR and FQNEAQ (reference sequence). The CDR3 sequence: CASSPALGSSYNEQFF. The CDR3 DNA is TGTGCCAGCAGCCCCGCCTTAGGGAGCTCCTACAATGAGCAGTTCTTC.

The chain uses TRBV28 and TRBJ2-1, with 7 bases lining up with TRBD1. The CDR3 has 15 amino acids. V was clipped by 7 bases and J by 4 bases; unmatched bases: 10. CDR1 is MDHEN, CDR2 SYDVKM, per germline. Here the CDR3 reads CASTAGGESYNEQFF. The CDR3 nucleotides are TGTGCCAGCACTGCAGGGGGAGAATCTTACAATGAGCAGTTCTTC.

CDR3 region: CASRVGYEQYF. In DNA form, the CDR3 reads TGTGCCAGCAGAGTAGGTTACGAGCAGTACTTC. The chain employs TRBV6-6 and TRBJ2-7; D unresolved. This CDR3 spans 11 amino acids. V was trimmed by 6 bases and J by 4 bases, leaving 7 bases between them. The germline V gene encodes CDR1 MNHNY and CDR2 SVGAGI (reference sequence).